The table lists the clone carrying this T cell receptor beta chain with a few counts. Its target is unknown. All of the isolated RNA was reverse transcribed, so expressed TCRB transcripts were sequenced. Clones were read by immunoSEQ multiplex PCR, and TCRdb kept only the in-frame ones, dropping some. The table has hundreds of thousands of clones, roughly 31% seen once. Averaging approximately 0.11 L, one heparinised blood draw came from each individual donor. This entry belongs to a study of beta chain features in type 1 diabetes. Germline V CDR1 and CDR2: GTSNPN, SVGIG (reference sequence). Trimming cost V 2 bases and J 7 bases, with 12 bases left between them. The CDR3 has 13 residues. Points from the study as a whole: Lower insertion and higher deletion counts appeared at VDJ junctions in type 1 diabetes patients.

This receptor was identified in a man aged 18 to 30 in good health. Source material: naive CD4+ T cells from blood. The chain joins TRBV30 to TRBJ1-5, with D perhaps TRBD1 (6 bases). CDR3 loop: CAWSRRGAQPQHF. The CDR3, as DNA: TGTGCCTGGAGTCGACGGGGGGCCCAGCCCCAGCATTTT.